The present TCR beta chain was sequenced within a study of cytomegalovirus exposure and HLA in healthy donors. Findings and caveats of the study: A later analysis found most CMV-associated TCR beta chains apparently HLA-restricted.

Germline lookup yields CDR1 MNHEY and CDR2 SVGAGI. Trimming at V came to 6 bases and at J to 13 bases, leaving 12 bases not matched to a gene. This CDR3 has 15 amino acids. Points on this clone: Its antigen is unknown.

Amplification used 60 Vbeta primers and 13 Jbeta primers. Original handling: Later reanalysis found around 80 million unique TCR beta chains, about 11 million of them shared. The table came from immunoSEQ multiplex PCR; TCRdb's copy has only in-frame clones and leaves some out. V and J calls plus clone size are reproduced from that table; the DNA served to infer D and trimming. The table includes roughly 120,000 clones, approximately 81% detected once. This chain connects TRBV6-5 to TRBJ1-6; 10 bases are a match to TRBD1. This clonotype originated in a man between 18 and 29 years old in good health and CMV-seronegative. The sequenced material came from PBMCs. The CDR3 protein is CASRIEGQGPSPLHF. CDR3 sequence (DNA): TGTGCCAGCAGAATTGAGGGACAGGGGCCTTCTCCCCTCCACTTT.